The rows below give T cell receptor beta chains drawn from one sample of a study of PD-1 blockade in mismatch repair-deficient tumors. The protocol was immunoSEQ multiplex PCR, while the TCRdb copy is restricted to in-frame clones and leaves out a portion. The sample shows 35,000 to 40,000 clones, roughly 80% of them seen only once. Sequences were derived from peripheral blood, sampled 4 weeks after starting pembrolizumab. The receptors were sampled from an adult with mismatch repair-deficient cancer. The CDR3 runs from the conserved cysteine through the conserved F or W. Fields, in order: CDR3 protein, CDR3 DNA, D gene, J gene, clone size, CDR3 length, V gene. D genes are given only for firm matches. Where a row states a size, it is once, few, many or the class of an expanded clone; other rows omit it.

CDR3: CASLREQPYEQYF
DNA: TGTGCCAGCCTCCGGGAGCAGCCCTACGAGCAGTACTTC
D: NA
J: TRBJ2-7
size: NA
length: 13
V: TRBV6-1

CDR3: CASTETADTGELFF
DNA: TGTGCCAGCACTGAGACGGCGGACACCGGGGAGCTGTTTTTT
D: NA
J: TRBJ2-2
size: NA
length: 14
V: TRBV6-4

CDR3: CASSYGGMPEGLDTQYF
DNA: TGTGCCAGCAGTTACGGAGGGATGCCTGAGGGTTTAGATACGCAGTATTTT
D: NA
J: TRBJ2-3
size: many
length: 17
V: TRBV27

CDR3: CASSLWSANNEQFF
DNA: TGTGCCAGCAGCTTATGGTCGGCTAACAATGAGCAGTTCTTC
D: NA
J: TRBJ2-1
size: NA
length: 14
V: TRBV13

CDR3: CASSQDTGNYGYTF
DNA: TGCGCCAGCAGCCAAGATACGGGGAACTATGGCTACACCTTC
D: NA
J: TRBJ1-2
size: NA
length: 14
V: TRBV4-1

CDR3: CSVEDLYNEQFF
DNA: TGCAGCGTTGAAGACCTCTACAATGAGCAGTTCTTC
D: NA
J: TRBJ2-1
size: once
length: 12
V: TRBV29-1

CDR3: CASSLAGVSGSYNEQFF
DNA: TGTGCCAGCAGCTTGGCCGGGGTTAGCGGCTCCTACAATGAGCAGTTCTTC
D: NA
J: TRBJ2-1
size: NA
length: 17
V: TRBV5-4

CDR3: CAWPGTGVDGYTF
DNA: TGTGCCTGGCCCGGGACAGGGGTTGATGGCTACACCTTC
D: TRBD1
J: TRBJ1-2
size: NA
length: 13
V: TRBV30

CDR3: CASSPRYRDTEAFF
DNA: TGTGCCAGCTCACCAAGGTACAGGGACACTGAAGCTTTCTTT
D: NA
J: TRBJ1-1
size: NA
length: 14
V: TRBV18

CDR3: CASSKGLGETQYF
DNA: TGTGCCAGTAGTAAGGGCCTCGGAGAGACCCAGTACTTC
D: NA
J: TRBJ2-5
size: NA
length: 13
V: TRBV19

CDR3: CASSLGQGFNQPQHF
DNA: TGTGCCAGCAGCTTGGGGCAGGGCTTCAATCAGCCCCAGCATTTT
D: NA
J: TRBJ1-5
size: NA
length: 15
V: TRBV5-6

CDR3: CASSDRGLARNEQFF
DNA: TGTGCCAGCAGTGACCGAGGACTAGCTCGCAATGAGCAGTTCTTC
D: TRBD2
J: TRBJ2-1
size: NA
length: 15
V: TRBV25-1

CDR3: CATDDGQGYEQFF
DNA: TGTGCCACCGACGATGGACAGGGGTATGAGCAGTTCTTC
D: TRBD1
J: TRBJ2-1
size: NA
length: 13
V: TRBV19

CDR3: CASREPDRDTEAFF
DNA: TGCGCCAGCAGGGAACCCGACAGGGACACTGAAGCTTTCTTT
D: TRBD1
J: TRBJ1-1
size: NA
length: 14
V: TRBV10-2

CDR3: CASGSGDVNYGYTF
DNA: TGCGCCAGCGGGTCGGGGGATGTCAACTATGGCTACACCTTC
D: NA
J: TRBJ1-2
size: once
length: 14
V: TRBV5-1

CDR3: CATRQSGSVITQYF
DNA: TGTGCCACCAGACAATCCGGGTCAGTAATTACGCAGTATTTT
D: NA
J: TRBJ2-3
size: NA
length: 14
V: TRBV15

CDR3: CASSQEWAGEVDTQYF
DNA: TGCGCCAGCAGCCAAGAATGGGCGGGAGAAGTAGATACGCAGTATTTT
D: TRBD2
J: TRBJ2-3
size: NA
length: 16
V: TRBV4-3

CDR3: CASSLTGRTDTQYF
DNA: TGTGCCAGCAGCTTGACAGGAAGGACAGATACGCAGTATTTT
D: NA
J: TRBJ2-3
size: NA
length: 14
V: TRBV5-8

CDR3: CASSRLAGWGQETQYF
DNA: TGTGCCAGCAGCCGACTAGCCGGGTGGGGGCAAGAGACCCAGTACTTC
D: TRBD2
J: TRBJ2-5
size: NA
length: 16
V: TRBV5-5

CDR3: CSVELLLASTEAFF
DNA: TGCAGCGTTGAACTTCTCCTAGCGAGCACTGAAGCTTTCTTT
D: NA
J: TRBJ1-1
size: NA
length: 14
V: TRBV29-1

CDR3: CASSLAGLGANTEAFF
DNA: TGTGCCAGCAGCTTAGCGGGTCTGGGCGCGAACACTGAAGCTTTCTTT
D: NA
J: TRBJ1-1
size: once
length: 16
V: TRBV7-9

CDR3: CSVVYGDGSYF
DNA: TGCAGCGTTGTATACGGGGACGGGTCGTACTTC
D: NA
J: TRBJ2-7
size: few
length: 11
V: TRBV29-1

CDR3: CASSLTTGTGTDTQYF
DNA: TGCGCCAGCAGCTTGACGACAGGGACGGGCACAGATACGCAGTATTTT
D: TRBD1
J: TRBJ2-3
size: NA
length: 16
V: TRBV5-1

CDR3: CASSPNQGNYEQYF
DNA: TGTGCCAGCAGCCCCAACCAGGGAAACTACGAGCAGTACTTC
D: NA
J: TRBJ2-7
size: NA
length: 14
V: TRBV9

CDR3: CASSQYRGGDYNEQFF
DNA: TGCGCCAGCAGTCAATACCGCGGGGGAGATTACAATGAGCAGTTCTTC
D: TRBD2
J: TRBJ2-1
size: few
length: 16
V: TRBV23-1

CDR3: CASSLPGNTGELFF
DNA: TGTGCCAGCAGCTTGCCGGGGAACACCGGGGAGCTGTTTTTT
D: NA
J: TRBJ2-2
size: few
length: 14
V: TRBV5-4

CDR3: CASSQRQGADTQYF
DNA: TGTGCCAGCAGCCAAAGACAGGGGGCTGATACGCAGTATTTT
D: TRBD1
J: TRBJ2-3
size: once
length: 14
V: TRBV5-4

CDR3: CSVEGYGGGFNYGYTF
DNA: TGCAGCGTTGAAGGCTACGGAGGGGGCTTCAACTATGGCTACACCTTC
D: TRBD1
J: TRBJ1-2
size: NA
length: 16
V: TRBV29-1